By proportion, the clone carrying this T cell receptor (beta chain) is medium-sized. No antigen is known for it. The CDR3 is 14 amino acids. V gave up 8 bases and J gave up 6 bases; unmatched junction bases: 7. CDR1 MNHEY and CDR2 SVGAGI come from the germline V gene. The record originates from a study of T-cell memory formation after mild COVID-19. Study information: Largely, TCR clusters stayed within a single donor. Study results and limitations: Later expanders leaned CD4+, whereas day 15 to 85 contracting clones were balanced CD4/CD8. Memory sampled before infection contained some responding clones, suggesting cross-reactive memory joined.

Constant-segment primers were used for 5'RACE, and the resulting TCR alpha and TCR beta cDNA libraries carried sample barcodes and UMIs. TCRdb re-called the 5' RACE reads through MiXCR, storing one row per CDR3 protein. The sample has some 200,000 distinct CDR3 sequences, 20% to 25% seen once. The sequenced material came from PBMCs or a T cell subset sorted from them (not recorded which). The origin of this receptor is an adult woman who had mild COVID-19 (a few samples of this study predate the infection). Cell type and time point are not known. V gene TRBV6-5 combines with J gene TRBJ2-1; 10 nucleotides align to TRBD1. CDR3 residues: CASALRTGGNEQFF. As DNA, the CDR3 is TGTGCCAGCGCATTGAGGACAGGGGGCAATGAGCAGTTCTTC.